The rows below give T cell receptor beta chains drawn from one sample of a study of T cell responses to AZD1222 COVID-19 vaccine. Profiled with immunoSEQ multiplex PCR; TCRdb holds only in-frame clones, not every one. Seen here are fewer than 130,000 clones, more than 85% observed once, and the top ten hold about 1.2%. The sample here was peripheral blood, taken on day 0 of AZD1222 vaccination. Receptors originate from an adult in good health. Each CDR3 is given with its conserved first and last residue. D genes are given only for firm matches. A row's size may be missing; if present it is once, few, many or a size class.

v_call	d_call	j_call	clone_size	cdr3_nt	cdr3_aa
TRBV7-9	TRBD1	TRBJ1-1	NA	TGTGCCAGCAGCTTAGCGACAGGGGGCACTGAAGCTTTCTTT	CASSLATGGTEAFF
TRBV24-1	NA	TRBJ1-2	once	TGTGCCACCAGTGATTCAGGGTACTATGGCTACACCTTC	CATSDSGYYGYTF
TRBV7-2	NA	TRBJ1-3	NA	TGTGCCAGCAGCTTATTGCCTGGAAACACCATATATTTT	CASSLLPGNTIYF
TRBV25-1	NA	TRBJ1-6	once	TGTGCCAGCAGACAGACTAATTCACCCCTCCACTTT	CASRQTNSPLHF
TRBV21-1	NA	TRBJ2-2	few	TGTGCCAGCAGCAAAGACACGGACAACCTGAACACCGGGGAGCTGTTTTTT	CASSKDTDNLNTGELFF
TRBV5-1	TRBD1	TRBJ1-6	NA	TGCGCCAGCCAGACAGGGGGCTCGATGGGTAGTGAACCCCTCCACTTT	CASQTGGSMGSEPLHF
TRBV7-2	NA	TRBJ1-1	NA	TGTGCCAGCAGCTCTATGGGACCCGGGGGCACTGAAGCTTTCTTT	CASSSMGPGGTEAFF
TRBV18	TRBD2	TRBJ2-5	few	TGTGCCAGCTCACCACCTAGCGGGGCGTACCAAGAGACCCAGTACTTC	CASSPPSGAYQETQYF
TRBV7-2	NA	TRBJ1-4	NA	TGTGCCAGCAGCTTAGGACGTAGAGAAAAACTGTTTTTT	CASSLGRREKLFF
TRBV6-4	NA	TRBJ2-3	many	TGTGCCAGCAGTGACTCAGGCGGGTTGGGATCGGATACGCAGTATTTT	CASSDSGGLGSDTQYF
TRBV10-3	NA	TRBJ1-6	NA	TGTGCCATCAGCTCCCAGGTGGACGCTAATTCACCCCTCCACTTT	CAISSQVDANSPLHF
TRBV27	TRBD2	TRBJ2-1	NA	TGTGCCAGCAGTTTATTTGCGGGGGGTCTCAATGAGCAGTTCTTC	CASSLFAGGLNEQFF
TRBV2	TRBD2	TRBJ2-2	NA	TGTGCCAGCAGTAGCGGGGGAACCCCAGGGGAGCTGTTTTTT	CASSSGGTPGELFF
TRBV5-4	NA	TRBJ2-5	NA	TGTGCCAGCAGCCCCTTCGGGCACCCCGCGGAGACCCAGTACTTC	CASSPFGHPAETQYF
TRBV27	NA	TRBJ1-1	NA	TGTGCCAGCAGCTGGGGAGCACCCGGCTTGAACACTGAAGCTTTCTTT	CASSWGAPGLNTEAFF
TRBV6-5	NA	TRBJ1-6	NA	TGTGCCAGCAGGACAGATAGCTCCTATAATTCACCCCTCCACTTT	CASRTDSSYNSPLHF
TRBV21-1	NA	TRBJ2-7	NA	TGTGCCAGCAGCACCTTCAGGCTGCCGACCGGTAGTACCGAGCAGTACTTC	CASSTFRLPTGSTEQYF
TRBV19	TRBD1	TRBJ1-1	NA	TGTGCCAGTAGAAACTCGGGACAGGGGGCTTGGACTGAAGCTTTCTTT	CASRNSGQGAWTEAFF
TRBV2	NA	TRBJ1-6	NA	TGTGCCAGCAGTGTGGCGGCTTCACCCCTCCACTTT	CASSVAASPLHF
TRBV5-1	NA	TRBJ1-1	NA	TGCGCCAGCAGCCAGGCCCCGGGCACTGAAGCTTTCTTT	CASSQAPGTEAFF
TRBV9	TRBD1	TRBJ2-7	NA	TGTGCCAGCAGCCCCAGGACAGGGGGCTACGAGCAGTACTTC	CASSPRTGGYEQYF
TRBV6-6	NA	TRBJ1-2	NA	TGTGCCAGCAGTTACTGGGGGGCAGTTGGCTACACCTTC	CASSYWGAVGYTF
TRBV28	NA	TRBJ1-1	NA	TGTGCCAGCAGACCTCCGGGACGGTACACTGAAGCTTTCTTT	CASRPPGRYTEAFF
TRBV19	TRBD2	TRBJ2-4	NA	TGTGCCAGTAGTACTCCGGGAGGGTTGTACTTC	CASSTPGGLYF
TRBV3-1/TRBV3-2	NA	TRBJ2-5	once	TGTGCCAGCAGCCGTCTACCAATCTTCCAAGAGACCCAGTACTTC	CASSRLPIFQETQYF
TRBV14	TRBD1	TRBJ1-2	NA	TGTGCCAGCAGCCAAGTAGACAGGGGTGGCTATGGCTACACCTTC	CASSQVDRGGYGYTF
TRBV6-6	TRBD1	TRBJ2-3	NA	TGTGCCAGCAGTTACTCAGGGGGCTTTGGCACAGATACGCAGTATTTT	CASSYSGGFGTDTQYF
TRBV28	NA	TRBJ1-5	NA	TGTGCCAGCAGTTTATTAGACATCGGGCAGCCCCAGCATTTT	CASSLLDIGQPQHF
TRBV18	TRBD1	TRBJ1-3	NA	TGTGCCAGCTCACGGACAGGGGGCACTGGAAACACCATATATTTT	CASSRTGGTGNTIYF
TRBV6-5	NA	TRBJ1-1	NA	TGTGCCAGCGGACGTACAGTGAACACTGAAGCTTTCTTT	CASGRTVNTEAFF
TRBV7-9	TRBD2	TRBJ2-3	NA	TGTGCCAGCAGCTTTAGGTCGGGGGGTGCAGATACGCAGTATTTT	CASSFRSGGADTQYF
TRBV5-1	NA	TRBJ1-2	NA	TGCGCCAGCAGCAACCCTTCCAGGGGACGTAACTATGGCTACACCTTC	CASSNPSRGRNYGYTF
TRBV28	NA	TRBJ1-5	NA	TGTGCCAGCAGTTTAGGGGACCCTGGGGGACCCCAGCATTTT	CASSLGDPGGPQHF
TRBV6-2/TRBV6-3	NA	TRBJ2-5	NA	TGTGCCAGCAGCAGGGGCCAAGAGACCCAGTACTTC	CASSRGQETQYF
TRBV27	NA	TRBJ2-2	few	TGTGCCAGCAGTCGACGTCATGCCGGGGAGCTGTTTTTT	CASSRRHAGELFF
TRBV7-2	TRBD1	TRBJ2-7	NA	TGTGCCAGCAGCCCTGGGACAGGGAGTGGCTACGAGCAGTACTTC	CASSPGTGSGYEQYF
TRBV12-5	NA	TRBJ1-2	NA	TGTGCTAGTGGTTTGGTAAAGGGGCCCCTACTCTATGGCTACACCTTC	CASGLVKGPLLYGYTF
TRBV19	TRBD1	TRBJ1-1	NA	TGTGCCAGTACGGACAGGGCGAACACTGAAGCTTTCTTT	CASTDRANTEAFF
TRBV5-1	NA	TRBJ1-4	NA	TGCGCCAGCAGCTTGGGAGGGGTGAATAATGAAAAACTGTTTTTT	CASSLGGVNNEKLFF
TRBV7-6	NA	TRBJ1-4	few	TGTGCCAGCAGCCTGGTGGGTGGCAGGGAGAATGAAAAACTGTTTTTT	CASSLVGGRENEKLFF
TRBV3-1/TRBV3-2	NA	TRBJ2-7	NA	TGTGCCAGCAGAACAGGGTCCGAGCAGTACTTC	CASRTGSEQYF
TRBV3-1/TRBV3-2	NA	TRBJ1-1	NA	TGTGCCAGCAGCCAAGGTGCGAACACTGAAGCTTTCTTT	CASSQGANTEAFF
TRBV6-5	NA	TRBJ1-1	NA	TGTGCCAGCAGTTACTCGGCGAACACTGAAGCTTTCTTT	CASSYSANTEAFF
TRBV6-6	NA	TRBJ2-5	NA	TGTGCCAGCAGGCGACCAGGAACAGGGCCGGAGACCCAGTACTTC	CASRRPGTGPETQYF
TRBV5-1	NA	TRBJ2-7	NA	TGCGCCAGCAGTCCGTACGAGCAGTACTTC	CASSPYEQYF
TRBV20-1	TRBD1	TRBJ1-1	NA	TGCAGTGCCAGACAGGGATGGGCTTTCTTT	CSARQGWAFF
TRBV7-3	NA	TRBJ2-1	NA	TGTGCCAGCAGCCAGGAGGGGGCGCACAATGAGCAGTTCTTC	CASSQEGAHNEQFF
TRBV20-1	NA	TRBJ2-5	NA	TGCAGTGGCCGTGGATTAGAGACCCAGTACTTC	CSGRGLETQYF